Here is one T cell receptor beta chain with its context. The target antigen is unknown. The data were obtained in a study of T cell clonality in common variable immunodeficiency. The assay was immunoSEQ multiplex PCR, and TCRdb's table has in-frame clones only and misses some. The sample gives some 11,000 clones, none seen only once, and the top ten clones hold 7.1%. General study points: Shared TCRbeta clones were fewer between CVID subjects than controls. Fewer deletions and N-nucleotide insertions were reportedly seen in common variable immunodeficiency TCR beta sequences.

This receptor was obtained from a human donor with common variable immunodeficiency. Sequenced sample: peripheral blood mononuclear cells.

The DNA read from the CDR3 is TGTGCCAGCTCACCCGTCTCCGGGGAG. Encoded protein: CASSPVSGE. The whole CDR3 sequence reads CASSPVSGELFF. V usage is TRBV18 and J usage is TRBJ2-2; the D is unclear. The CDR3 is cut off 3 residues early in the read; its end comes from the germline J gene. CDR3 size: 12 residues. The germline V gene has CDR1 KGHSH and CDR2 LQKENI. Trimming took off 3 bases at V and 6 bases at J, with 5 bases between the two ends.